What follows are 18 T cell receptor beta chains derived from one specimen sequenced in a study of preoperative IRX-2 immunotherapy in early breast cancer. Sequenced by immunoSEQ multiplex PCR; TCRdb stores in-frame clones only, minus some. Among about 89,000 clones listed, about nine tenths were seen once. This sample's treatment: preoperative locoregional IRX-2 cytokine immunotherapy. The sample here was tumor tissue, taken after IRX-2 immunotherapy. The receptors here all came from a human donor with breast cancer.

This sequence joins TRBV5-1 and TRBJ2-1; 8 nucleotides match TRBD2. J gave up 2 bases and V 1 base, and 2 bases lay outside the gene matches. This CDR3 is built from 15 residues. Germline values: CDR1 SGHRS, CDR2 YFSETQ. The CDR3 sequence is CASSLRSGTYNEQFF. CDR3 nucleotides: TGCGCCAGCAGCTTGCGTAGCGGGACCTACAATGAGCAGTTCTTC.

This clone was seen a handful of times. V gene TRBV7-7 combines with J gene TRBJ2-5; D possibly corresponds to TRBD2 (5 bases). Germline CDR1 SSHAT, CDR2 FNYEAQ (reference sequence). The CDR3 has 16 residues. The V end was cut by 5 bases, the J end by 1 base, with 17 bases between. The CDR3 nucleotides read TGTGCCAGCAGCCCCCGGACTGTAAGAGGCCAAGAGACCCAGTACTTC. It encodes CASSPRTVRGQETQYF.

The chain uses TRBV29-1 and TRBJ2-3; a possible D gene is TRBD2 (6 bases). V lost 8 bases and J lost 2, with 17 bases in between. Germline V CDR1 and CDR2: SQVTM, ANQGSEA. This CDR3 is 14 amino acids long. The CDR3 loop is CSSRGRLATDTQYF. DNA for the CDR3: TGCAGCTCCCGAGGGAGGTTGGCCACAGATACGCAGTATTTT.

The chain joins TRBV6-8 to TRBJ2-1, with D possibly TRBD2 on 5 matching bases. The V gene's germline CDR1 is MNHGY and CDR2 SAAAGT. V lost 7 bases, J lost 6 bases, and 19 bases lay in between. The CDR3 has 15 amino acids. CDR3 loop: CASTPPGLQVNEQFF. The DNA of the CDR3 is TGTGCCAGCACCCCCCCAGGACTTCAGGTCAATGAGCAGTTCTTC.

The chain recombines TRBV6-8 with TRBJ1-1, with D tentatively TRBD1 (6 bases). This CDR3 has 14 residues. Germline V gene lookup returns CDR1 MNHGY and CDR2 SAAAGT. V dropped 5 bases and J dropped 5 bases, with 15 bases sitting between them. CDR3 loop: CASSAGQGRTEAFF. In DNA, the CDR3 is TGTGCCAGCAGTGCCGGTCAGGGGAGGACTGAAGCTTTCTTT.

The chain is built from TRBV5-1 and TRBJ2-7; D may match TRBD1 or TRBD2 (5 bases each). The germline CDR1 and CDR2 sequences are SGHRS and YFSETQ. V dropped 3 bases and J dropped 3 bases, with 16 bases sitting between them. The CDR3 extends over 15 amino acids. CDR3 protein: CASSWHPGTGYEQYF. The DNA of the CDR3 is TGCGCCAGCAGCTGGCACCCCGGGACGGGCTACGAGCAGTACTTC.

The rearrangement joins TRBV5-1 to TRBJ2-2, with D hard to call. This CDR3 is 15 amino acids long. Trimming shortened V by 0 bases and J by 0 bases, and 6 bases separated the two germline ends. Looked up from germline, CDR1 is SGHRS and CDR2 is YFSETQ. Here the CDR3 DNA reads TGCGCCAGCAGCTTGGCCGGAGCGAACACCGGGGAGCTGTTTTTT. Translation: CASSLAGANTGELFF.

This clone was seen repeatedly, ten times or more. The V call is TRBV1, the J call TRBJ1-5; TRBD1 is taken as the D call from the table, unchecked against the DNA. TRBV1 is recorded as a pseudogene. CDR3 length: 18 residues. The CDR3, as DNA: TGCGCCAGCAGCCAACCTGGCAGGGGAGTCTATAGCAATCAGCCCCAGCATTTT. It codes for CASSQPGRGVYSNQPQHF.

V and J are TRBV10-3 and TRBJ1-5; perhaps TRBD1 as D (6 bases). This CDR3 is built from 14 residues. Germline loops: CDR1 ENHRY, CDR2 SYGVKD. V shed 4 bases and J shed 1 base, with 8 bases lying between them. CDR3 coding DNA: TGTGCCATCAGTGGAGGGGGAAGCAATCAGCCCCAGCATTTT. This encodes CAISGGGSNQPQHF.

This clone was counted between two and nine times. The gene calls are TRBV19 and TRBJ1-2, with no clear D. CDR1 and CDR2 (germline): LNHDA, SQIVND (reference sequence). The CDR3 covers 14 residues. V was clipped by 2 bases and J by 2 bases, with 9 bases between them. CDR3 bases: TGTGCCAGTAGTATATTGGCAGCCAACTATGGCTACACCTTC. Residues: CASSILAANYGYTF.

The chain employs TRBV1 and TRBJ2-1. TRBV1 is marked as a pseudogene. The CDR3 is made up of 13 amino acids. CDR3 region: CASSQDRANEQFF. The CDR3 DNA reads as TGCGCCAGCAGCCAAGATCGGGCCAATGAGCAGTTCTTC.

The chain joins TRBV5-1 to TRBJ2-3; 9 positions agree with TRBD1. Per germline, CDR1 SGHRS and CDR2 YFSETQ. This CDR3 spans 15 amino acids. The V segment lost 4 bases and the J segment 6 bases; nucleotides outside the gene matches: 9. The CDR3 region is CASSVDRGPWDTQYF. The CDR3 nucleotides are TGCGCCAGCAGCGTGGACAGGGGACCGTGGGATACGCAGTATTTT.

The chain is built from TRBV9 and TRBJ1-5, with TRBD1 matching over 8 bases. V shed 6 bases and J 7 bases; nucleotides not matched to a gene: 15. CDR1 and CDR2 from the germline V gene are SGDLS and YYNGEE. This CDR3 is 16 amino acids long. The CDR3, as DNA: TGTGCCAGCACCCTATCTCAGGGGGCCCTCAGGCAGCCCCAGCATTTT. Its translation is CASTLSQGALRQPQHF. The entire variable domain, with the rest obtained from reference TRBV9 and TRBJ1-5, is as follows: DSGVTQTPKHLITATGQRVTLRCSPRSGDLSVYWYQQSLDQGLQFLIQYYNGEERAKGNILERFSAQQFPDLHSELNLSSLELGDSALYFCASTLSQGALRQPQHFGDGTRLSIL.

The chain recombines TRBV19 with TRBJ1-4, with TRBD1 as a possible D gene (6 bases). CDR3 size: 15 residues. Germline CDR1 is LNHDA and CDR2 is SQIVND (reference sequence). V gave up 3 bases and J gave up 5 bases, with 13 bases separating them. The CDR3 spells CASSITGQRNEKLFF. The CDR3 DNA reads TGTGCCAGTAGTATCACGGGACAACGAAATGAAAAACTGTTTTTT.

The chain couples TRBV5-1 to TRBJ2-2; 7 positions agree with TRBD1. After removal of 6 bases from V and 1 base from J, the junction contained 6 bases not matched to a gene. Germline CDR1 is SGHRS and CDR2 is YFSETQ. This CDR3 is built from 15 residues. The CDR3 region is CASTRRTGNTGELFF. CDR3 DNA sequence: TGCGCCAGCACCCGGCGGACAGGGAACACCGGGGAGCTGTTTTTT.

The CDR3 DNA reads as TGTGCCAGTAGCTCTAGCAGGGAGTCCTATGGCTACACCTTC. Residues: CASSSSRESYGYTF. V usage is TRBV19 and J usage is TRBJ1-2; tentative D call: TRBD1 (5 bases). Per the germline V gene, CDR1 is LNHDA and CDR2 is SQIVND (reference sequence). Trimming left V 6 bases short and J 4 bases short, with 15 bases between. There are 14 residues in the CDR3.

The chain recombines TRBV30 with TRBJ2-7; the match to TRBD2 covers 9 bases. V lost 7 bases to trimming and J lost 4 bases; unmatched junction nucleotides: 5. Germline V gives CDR1 GTSNPN, CDR2 SVGIG (reference sequence). CDR3 length: 12 amino acids. The CDR3 DNA is TGTGCCTCCGGGACTAGCAGTTACGAGCAGTACTTC. As protein: CASGTSSYEQYF.

This chain joins TRBV28 and TRBJ1-2; weak D call: TRBD1 (5 bases). CDR3 size: 14 residues. The V and J ends lost 3 bases and 7 bases respectively, with 15 bases between them. CDR1 is MDHEN, CDR2 SYDVKM, per germline. The CDR3: CASSLRKPQGGYTF. Written as DNA, the CDR3 is TGTGCCAGCAGTTTGAGGAAGCCCCAGGGTGGCTACACCTTC.